This TCR beta chain was captured by sequencing in a study of blood T cell repertoires in COVID-19. The CDR3 length is 16 residues. Trimming took 4 bases from V and 9 from J; bases not matched to a gene: 15. Germline-derived CDR1 and CDR2 are SEHNR and FQNEAQ (reference sequence). Original analysis: Reference gene primer amplification in the assay estimated nucleated cell counts. TCRdb's copy holds only in-frame clones and misses some; the assay was immunoSEQ multiplex PCR. V and J calls and clone size are as listed in that table; D and trimming were resolved from the DNA. The data hold about 180,000 clones, with around 88% observed a single time.

V is TRBV7-9 and J is TRBJ2-7; TRBD1 matches at 10 bases. Sample: PBMCs or T cells enriched from blood (not recorded which). The clonotype was recovered from a woman in her twenties or thirties who had recovered from COVID-19. The CDR3 reads CASSSARDRGPLGQYF. The DNA for the CDR3 is TGTGCCAGCAGCTCGGCCCGGGACAGGGGCCCCCTAGGGCAGTACTTC.